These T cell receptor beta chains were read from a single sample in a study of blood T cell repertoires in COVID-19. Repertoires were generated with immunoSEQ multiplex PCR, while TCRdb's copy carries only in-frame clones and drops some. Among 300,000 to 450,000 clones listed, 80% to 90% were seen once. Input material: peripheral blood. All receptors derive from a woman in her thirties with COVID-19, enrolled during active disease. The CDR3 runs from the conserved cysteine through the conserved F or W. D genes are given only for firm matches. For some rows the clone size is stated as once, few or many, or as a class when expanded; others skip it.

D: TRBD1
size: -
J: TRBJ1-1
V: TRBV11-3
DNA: TGTGCCAGCAGGGAGACCGCGACAGGGATTGAAGCTTTCTTT
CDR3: CASRETATGIEAFF

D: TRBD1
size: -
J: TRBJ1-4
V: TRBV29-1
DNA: TGCAGCGTTGAAGATCCAGCAGGGGGCGTCCGACTTGGTAATGAAAAACTGTTTTTT
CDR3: CSVEDPAGGVRLGNEKLFF

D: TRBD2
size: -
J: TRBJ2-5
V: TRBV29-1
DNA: TGCAGCGTTGAAGACCCCTTGAGGGGGCTAGCGGGGGAAGAGACCCAGTACTTC
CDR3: CSVEDPLRGLAGEETQYF

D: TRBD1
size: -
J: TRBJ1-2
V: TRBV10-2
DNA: TGCGCCAGCAGTGGAACCTTTAACCGGGACAGGGGGCTGGATGGCTACACCTTC
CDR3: CASSGTFNRDRGLDGYTF

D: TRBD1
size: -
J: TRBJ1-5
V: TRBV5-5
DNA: TGTGCCAGCAGCTTGGACAGGGGATCCAATCAGCCCCAGCATTTT
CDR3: CASSLDRGSNQPQHF

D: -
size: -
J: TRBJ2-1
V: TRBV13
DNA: TGTGCCAGCAGCTTAGGAGTGGGCCTTGAGCAGTTCTTC
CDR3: CASSLGVGLEQFF

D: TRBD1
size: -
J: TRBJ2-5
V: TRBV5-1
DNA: TGCGCCAGCACCCGACAGGGGACTGAAGAGACCCAGTACTTC
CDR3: CASTRQGTEETQYF

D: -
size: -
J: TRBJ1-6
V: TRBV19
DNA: TGTGCCAGTAGTATTTCAGGGGACTATAATTCACCCCTCCACTTT
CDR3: CASSISGDYNSPLHF

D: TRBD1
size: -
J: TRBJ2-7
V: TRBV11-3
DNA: TGTGCCAGCAGCTTAAGGGGACAGAGGGAGCAGTACTTC
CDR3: CASSLRGQREQYF

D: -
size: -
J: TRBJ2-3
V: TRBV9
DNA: TGTGCCAGCAGCGTTGGCGGGACCCCCCCAGATACGCAGTATTTT
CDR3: CASSVGGTPPDTQYF

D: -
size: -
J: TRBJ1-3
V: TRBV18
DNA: TGTGCCAGCTCCCTCCGACGGGATAAAAACTCTGGAAACACCATATATTTT
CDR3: CASSLRRDKNSGNTIYF

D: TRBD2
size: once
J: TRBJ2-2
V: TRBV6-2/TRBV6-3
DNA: TGTGCCAGCAGCATTCCTAAAGCGGGAGGGCCCGGGGAGCTGTTTTTT
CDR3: CASSIPKAGGPGELFF

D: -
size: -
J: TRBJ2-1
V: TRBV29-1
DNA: TGCAGCGTTCGTAAGCGGATGACGTCCTACAATGAGCAGTTCTTC
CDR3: CSVRKRMTSYNEQFF

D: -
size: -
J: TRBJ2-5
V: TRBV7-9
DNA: TGTGCCAGCAGCCCAAGGGGGGGCCCGGAGACCCAGTACTTC
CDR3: CASSPRGGPETQYF

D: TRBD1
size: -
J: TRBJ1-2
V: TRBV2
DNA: TGTGCCAGCGCTGGTCAGGGGGCTTACTATGGCTACACCTTC
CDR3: CASAGQGAYYGYTF

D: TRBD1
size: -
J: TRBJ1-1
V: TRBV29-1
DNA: TGCAGCGTTTACAGGGGAACGAACACTGAAGCTTTCTTT
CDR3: CSVYRGTNTEAFF

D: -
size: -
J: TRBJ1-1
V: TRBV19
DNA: TGTGCCAGTAGTATTGAGGTGGGCACTGAAGCTTTCTTT
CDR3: CASSIEVGTEAFF

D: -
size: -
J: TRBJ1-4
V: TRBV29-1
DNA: TGCAGCGTGTCCAACGACGGCCGGGTTGAAAAACTGTTTTTT
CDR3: CSVSNDGRVEKLFF

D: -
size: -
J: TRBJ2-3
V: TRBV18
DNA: TGTGCCAGCTCCCCCTCGGAAAGACAGCCCACAGATACGCAGTATTTT
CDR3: CASSPSERQPTDTQYF

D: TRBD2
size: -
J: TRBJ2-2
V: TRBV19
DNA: TGTGCCAGTAGTAAAGGGACTAGCGGGGAATACACCGGGGAGCTGTTTTTT
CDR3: CASSKGTSGEYTGELFF

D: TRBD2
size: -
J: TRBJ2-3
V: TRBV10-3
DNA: TGTGCCATTCGGGGGGAAGGCACAGATACGCAGTATTTT
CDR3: CAIRGEGTDTQYF

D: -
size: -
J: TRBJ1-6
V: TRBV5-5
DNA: TGTGCCAGCAGCTCAGGACAAGCAGAATCACCCCTCCACTTT
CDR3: CASSSGQAESPLHF

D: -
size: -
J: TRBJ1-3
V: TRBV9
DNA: TGTGCCAGCAGCGTAGAGTCTTTTGGAGGGACTGGAAACACCATATATTTT
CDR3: CASSVESFGGTGNTIYF

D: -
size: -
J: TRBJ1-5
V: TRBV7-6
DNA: TGTGCCAGCAGCTTACGATGTCGGGAAGTTCACGTCGGCAGCCCCCAGCATTTT
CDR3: CASSLRCREVHVGSPQHF

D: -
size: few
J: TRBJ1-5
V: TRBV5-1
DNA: TGCGCCAGCAGCTCTGGACAGCCGGATCAGCCCCAGCATTTT
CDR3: CASSSGQPDQPQHF

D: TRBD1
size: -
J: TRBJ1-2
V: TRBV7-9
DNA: TGTGCCAGCAACATACAGGGGGCCAACTATGGCTACACCTTC
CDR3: CASNIQGANYGYTF

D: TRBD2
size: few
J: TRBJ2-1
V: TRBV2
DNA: TGTGCCAGCAGTGGCCTAGCGGGGGGGCCGATTGAGCAGTTCTTC
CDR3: CASSGLAGGPIEQFF